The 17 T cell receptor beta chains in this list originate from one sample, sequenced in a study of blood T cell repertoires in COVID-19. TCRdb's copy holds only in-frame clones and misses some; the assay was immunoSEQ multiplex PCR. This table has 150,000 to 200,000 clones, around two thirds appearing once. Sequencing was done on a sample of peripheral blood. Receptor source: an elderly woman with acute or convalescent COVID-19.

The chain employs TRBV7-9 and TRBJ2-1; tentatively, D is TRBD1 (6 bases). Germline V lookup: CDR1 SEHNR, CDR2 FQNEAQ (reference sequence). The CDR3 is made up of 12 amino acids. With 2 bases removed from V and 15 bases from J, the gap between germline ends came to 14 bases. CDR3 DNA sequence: TGTGCCAGCAGCTTAAACGGGCAGGGGTGGTTCTTC. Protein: CASSLNGQGWFF.

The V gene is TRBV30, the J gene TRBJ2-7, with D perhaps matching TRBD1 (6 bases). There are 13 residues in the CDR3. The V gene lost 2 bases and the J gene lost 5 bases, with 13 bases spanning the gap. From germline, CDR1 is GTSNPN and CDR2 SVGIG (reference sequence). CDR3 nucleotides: TGTGCCTGGAGTCTGCAGGGGTTCGACGAGCAGTACTTC. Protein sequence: CAWSLQGFDEQYF.

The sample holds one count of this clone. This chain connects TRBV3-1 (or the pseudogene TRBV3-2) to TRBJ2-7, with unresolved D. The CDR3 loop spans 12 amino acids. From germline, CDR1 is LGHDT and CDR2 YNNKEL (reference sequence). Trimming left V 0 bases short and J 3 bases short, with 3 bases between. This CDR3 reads CASSQDSYEQYF. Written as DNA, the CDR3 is TGTGCCAGCAGCCAAGACAGCTACGAGCAGTACTTC.

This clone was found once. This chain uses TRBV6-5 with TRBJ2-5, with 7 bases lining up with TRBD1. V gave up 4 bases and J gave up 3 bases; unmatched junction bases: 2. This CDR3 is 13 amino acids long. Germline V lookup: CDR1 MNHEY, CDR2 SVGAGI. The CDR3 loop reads CASSSTGEETQYF. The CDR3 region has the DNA TGTGCCAGCAGTTCCACAGGGGAAGAGACCCAGTACTTC.

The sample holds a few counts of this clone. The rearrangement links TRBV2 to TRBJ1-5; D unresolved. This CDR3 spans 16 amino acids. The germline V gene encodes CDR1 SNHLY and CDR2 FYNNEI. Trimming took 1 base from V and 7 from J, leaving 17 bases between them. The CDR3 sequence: CASSEGAGLRRQPQHF. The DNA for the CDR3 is TGTGCCAGCAGTGAAGGGGCAGGCCTTAGAAGGCAGCCCCAGCATTTT.

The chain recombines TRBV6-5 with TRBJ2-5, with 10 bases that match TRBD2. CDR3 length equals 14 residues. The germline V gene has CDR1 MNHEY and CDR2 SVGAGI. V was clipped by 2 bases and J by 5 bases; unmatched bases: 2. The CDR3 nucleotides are TGTGCCAGCAGTTACAGAGCGGGAGGGGAGACCCAGTACTTC. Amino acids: CASSYRAGGETQYF.

CDR3 protein: CASSPLAGVYTGELFF. In DNA form, the CDR3 reads TGTGCCAGCAGCCCACTAGCGGGAGTTTATACCGGGGAGCTGTTTTTT. The chain employs TRBV13 and TRBJ2-2, with 11 nucleotides matching TRBD2. J lost 5 bases, V lost 5 bases, and 7 bases had no gene match. Per germline, CDR1 PRHDT and CDR2 FYEKMQ (reference sequence). CDR3 length equals 16 residues.

The CDR3, as DNA: TGTGCCAGCAGTTTTCCACGGGACAAAGAAGCTTTCTTT. Protein sequence: CASSFPRDKEAFF. The chain combines TRBV28 with TRBJ1-1; possible D gene TRBD1, 6 bases. Trimming removed 3 bases at V and 8 bases at J, with 13 bases between. The CDR3 has 13 amino acids. Germline CDR1 is MDHEN and CDR2 is SYDVKM.

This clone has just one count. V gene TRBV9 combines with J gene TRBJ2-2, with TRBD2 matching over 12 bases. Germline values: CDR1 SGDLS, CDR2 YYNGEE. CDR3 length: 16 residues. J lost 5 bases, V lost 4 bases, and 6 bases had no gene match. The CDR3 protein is CASSPATSGSTGELFF. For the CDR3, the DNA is TGTGCCAGCAGCCCAGCGACTAGCGGGAGTACCGGGGAGCTGTTTTTT.

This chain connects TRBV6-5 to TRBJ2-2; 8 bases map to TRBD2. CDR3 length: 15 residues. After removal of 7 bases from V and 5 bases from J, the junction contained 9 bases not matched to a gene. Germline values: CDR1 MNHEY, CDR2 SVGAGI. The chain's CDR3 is CASINGGAGTGELFF. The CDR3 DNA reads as TGTGCCAGCATTAACGGGGGGGCAGGGACCGGGGAGCTGTTTTTT.

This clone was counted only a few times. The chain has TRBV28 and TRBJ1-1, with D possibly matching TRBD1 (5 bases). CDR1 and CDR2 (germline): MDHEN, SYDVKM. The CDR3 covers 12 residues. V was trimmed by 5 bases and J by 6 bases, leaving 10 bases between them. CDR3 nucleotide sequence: TGTGCCAGCAGTGCCCAGGGCTCTGAAGCTTTCTTT. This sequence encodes CASSAQGSEAFF.

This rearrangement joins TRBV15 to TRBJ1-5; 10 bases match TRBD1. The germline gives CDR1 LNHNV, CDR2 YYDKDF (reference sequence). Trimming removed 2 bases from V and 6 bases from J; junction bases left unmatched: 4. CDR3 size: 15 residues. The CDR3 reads CATSRMTGGVQPQHF. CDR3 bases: TGTGCCACCAGCAGAATGACAGGGGGCGTTCAGCCCCAGCATTTT.

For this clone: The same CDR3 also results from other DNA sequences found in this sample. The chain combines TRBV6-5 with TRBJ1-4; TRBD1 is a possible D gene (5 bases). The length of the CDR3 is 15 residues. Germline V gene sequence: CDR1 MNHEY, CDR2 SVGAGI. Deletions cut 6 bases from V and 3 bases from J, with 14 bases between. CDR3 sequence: CASSLRGGANEKLFF. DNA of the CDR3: TGTGCCAGCAGCCTCCGGGGGGGGGCTAATGAAAAACTGTTTTTT.

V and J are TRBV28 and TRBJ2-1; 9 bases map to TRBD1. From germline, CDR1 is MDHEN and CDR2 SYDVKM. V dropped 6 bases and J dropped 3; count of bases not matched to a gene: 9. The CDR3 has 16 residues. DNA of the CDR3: TGTGCCAGCAGCCCACAGGGACAGGGAAACTACAATGAGCAGTTCTTC. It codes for CASSPQGQGNYNEQFF.

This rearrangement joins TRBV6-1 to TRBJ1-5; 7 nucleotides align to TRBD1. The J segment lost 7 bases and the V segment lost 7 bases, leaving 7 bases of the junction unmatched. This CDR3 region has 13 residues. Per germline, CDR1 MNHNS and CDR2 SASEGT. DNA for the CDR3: TGTGCCAGCACAGGACAGGTCGGCCAGCCCCAGCATTTT. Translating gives CASTGQVGQPQHF.

Here the CDR3 DNA reads TGTGCCAGCAGCTTAAGGGAGAGGAATGAGCAGTTCTTC. Amino acids: CASSLRERNEQFF. The chain joins TRBV7-9 to TRBJ2-1; tentative D call: TRBD2 (5 bases). Germline loops: CDR1 SEHNR, CDR2 FQNEAQ (reference sequence). This CDR3 has 13 residues. Between the trimmed V and J ends, which lost 2 bases and 7 bases, there was a span of 9 bases.

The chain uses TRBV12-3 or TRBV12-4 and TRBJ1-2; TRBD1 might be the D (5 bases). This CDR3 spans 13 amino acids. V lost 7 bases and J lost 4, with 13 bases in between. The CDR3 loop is CASKSAGRYGYTF. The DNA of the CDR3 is TGTGCCAGCAAAAGCGCGGGGCGCTATGGCTACACCTTC.